The next 19 T cell receptor beta chains were all read from a single sample in a study of CD8+ T cells in alopecia areata. Described treatment: oral pan-JAK inhibitor, 5-10 mg twice daily. Isolated RNA was reverse transcribed into cDNA used as the sequencing template. The protocol was immunoSEQ multiplex PCR, while the TCRdb copy is restricted to in-frame clones and leaves out a portion. The data contain approximately 150,000 clones, around 86% of them seen just once; the ten biggest clones take up less than 15%. Sequences were derived from CD8+ T cells sorted from blood, sampled at week 4, from a patient treated with tofacitinib. These TCRs come from a human donor with alopecia areata.

The J gene is TRBJ2-2, the V gene TRBV6-4; D not certain. V was trimmed by 1 base and J by 4 bases, leaving 4 bases between them. The CDR3 has 13 residues. Looked up from germline, CDR1 is MRHNA and CDR2 is SNTAGT. The CDR3 protein is CASSDYPTGELFF. CDR3 coding DNA: TGTGCCAGCAGTGACTACCCCACCGGGGAGCTGTTTTTT.

This chain connects TRBV5-1 to TRBJ2-7; a possible D gene is TRBD2 (6 bases). V lost 4 bases and J 7 bases, leaving 18 bases between the germline ends. The CDR3 runs to 14 residues. Germline CDR1 SGHRS, CDR2 YFSETQ. The CDR3 region is CASSPWTLAQEQYF. In DNA, the CDR3 is TGCGCCAGCAGCCCCTGGACCCTAGCGCAAGAGCAGTACTTC.

The chain links TRBV18 to TRBJ2-1; D unclear. The germline V and J ends were trimmed by 0 bases and 2 bases, with 8 bases remaining between them. CDR3 length: 15 amino acids. Per the germline V gene, CDR1 is KGHSH and CDR2 is LQKENI. CDR3 loop: CASSPPPQPYNEQFF. CDR3 sequence (DNA): TGTGCCAGCTCACCACCACCTCAGCCCTACAATGAGCAGTTCTTC. Full variable domain (rest looked up from reference TRBV18 and TRBJ2-1): NAGVMQNPRHLVRRRGQEARLRCSPMKGHSHVYWYRQLPEEGLKFMVYLQKENIIDESGMPKERFSAEFPKEGPSILRIQQVVRGDSAAYFCASSPPPQPYNEQFFGPGTRLTVL.

The chain has TRBV13 and TRBJ2-7; D perhaps matches TRBD1 (6 bases). Germline V gene lookup returns CDR1 PRHDT and CDR2 FYEKMQ (reference sequence). Trimming cost V 3 bases and J 3 bases, with 12 bases left between them. The CDR3 runs 14 residues. For the CDR3, the DNA is TGTGCCAGCAGCTTCCGACAGGAGAGCTACGAGCAGTACTTC. It yields the protein CASSFRQESYEQYF.

The chain joins TRBV27 to TRBJ2-7; possible D gene TRBD2, 7 bases. Germline CDR1 reads MNHEY; CDR2 reads SMNVEV (reference sequence). The CDR3 has 16 amino acids. The ends were cut back, 4 bases at V and 3 bases at J, with 19 bases in the middle. The CDR3 nucleotides read TGTGCCAGCAGTTCCGTCGGCGGGGGCGGACTCTACGAGCAGTACTTC. This translates into CASSSVGGGGLYEQYF.

The rearrangement uses TRBV5-6 and TRBJ2-5, with D perhaps given as TRBD1 or TRBD2 (5 bases each). The germline CDR1 and CDR2 sequences are SGHDT and YYEEEE. Trimming stripped 3 bases from V and 2 bases from J, with 11 bases between. The CDR3 extends over 14 amino acids. The CDR3 sequence: CASSWGTEQETQYF. The CDR3, as DNA: TGTGCCAGCAGCTGGGGGACGGAGCAAGAGACCCAGTACTTC.

This chain links TRBV7-8 with TRBJ1-1; no clear D. The CDR3 contains 14 residues. Per the germline V gene, CDR1 is SGHVS and CDR2 is FQNEAQ. With 2 bases removed from V and 1 base from J, the gap between germline ends came to 8 bases. The CDR3 region has the DNA TGTGCCAGCAGCTTACGTCGCAGGAACACTGAAGCTTTCTTT. Translated: CASSLRRRNTEAFF.

This clone was picked up one time. The chain links TRBV13 to TRBJ1-1, with D perhaps TRBD1 (5 bases). V lost 4 bases to trimming and J lost 4 bases, with 10 bases between them. Germline V gene lookup returns CDR1 PRHDT and CDR2 FYEKMQ (reference sequence). The CDR3 spans 13 residues. The CDR3 sequence is CASSSGQLTEAFF. In DNA, the CDR3 is TGTGCCAGCAGCTCCGGACAACTCACTGAAGCTTTCTTT.

The chain recombines TRBV13 with TRBJ2-2; D gene uncertain. The CDR3 consists of 11 residues. Trimming cost V 3 bases and J 5 bases, with 1 base left between them. CDR1 is PRHDT and CDR2 is FYEKMQ in the germline V gene (reference sequence). The CDR3 is CASSLTGELFF. The CDR3 DNA follows: TGTGCCAGCAGCTTGACCGGGGAGCTGTTTTTT.

V usage is TRBV7-9 and J usage is TRBJ2-7; tentatively, D is TRBD1 (8 bases). Germline CDR1 and CDR2: SEHNR and FQNEAQ (reference sequence). The CDR3 loop spans 16 amino acids. V was shortened by 5 bases and J by 3 bases, with 20 bases between the two germline ends. The CDR3, as DNA: TGTGCCAGCAGCATATTCGACAGGGGAGGGTACTACGAGCAGTACTTC. Protein product: CASSIFDRGGYYEQYF.

The chain combines TRBV5-4 with TRBJ2-7; perhaps TRBD2 as D (5 bases). The CDR3 consists of 15 residues. Germline CDR1 SGHNT, CDR2 YYREEE (reference sequence). V shed 3 bases and J shed 3 bases, with 16 bases lying between them. The CDR3 DNA sequence: TGTGCCAGCAGCTCGGAGGTTGCGGCTAACTACGAGCAGTACTTC. This codes for CASSSEVAANYEQYF.

The V and J genes are TRBV6-5 and TRBJ2-2; D may be TRBD2 (6 bases). Germline CDR1 is MNHEY and CDR2 is SVGAGI. The CDR3 contains 14 residues. V lost 6 bases, J lost 7 bases, and 15 bases lay in between. CDR3 sequence: CASRVGTSGGELFF. The CDR3 region has the DNA TGTGCCAGCAGAGTCGGGACTTCGGGCGGGGAGCTGTTTTTT.

The chain combines TRBV2 with TRBJ1-1, with TRBD1 matching over 7 bases. The germline V gene has CDR1 SNHLY and CDR2 FYNNEI. The CDR3 has 14 residues. V lost 7 bases, J lost 6 bases, and 11 bases stayed unmatched. The CDR3 sequence is CASTVRGRVAEAFF. The CDR3 bases are TGTGCCAGCACGGTTAGGGGGCGAGTAGCTGAAGCTTTCTTT.

This clone was seen a handful of times. V gene TRBV6-5 combines with J gene TRBJ1-1; the D is unclear. The CDR3 extends over 13 amino acids. V shed 6 bases and J shed 4 bases, with 12 bases lying between them. In germline, CDR1 is MNHEY, CDR2 SVGAGI. The CDR3 region is CASSITTTTEAFF. The CDR3 DNA reads as TGTGCCAGCAGCATTACTACGACCACTGAAGCTTTCTTT.

This clone appeared once. This chain's CDR3 is CASSVGTGSYNEQFF. The CDR3 nucleotides read TGTGCCAGCAGCGTTGGGACAGGGTCCTACAATGAGCAGTTCTTC. The chain employs TRBV6-1 and TRBJ2-1, with 9 bases aligning to TRBD1. Trimming took 6 bases from V and 1 from J; bases not matched to a gene: 4. Germline loops: CDR1 MNHNS, CDR2 SASEGT. There are 15 residues in the CDR3.

The chain has TRBV29-1 and TRBJ2-2, with 13 positions matching TRBD2. The CDR3 consists of 13 residues. V shed 8 bases and J 5 bases; nucleotides not matched to a gene: 2. CDR1 SQVTM and CDR2 ANQGSEA come from the germline V gene. This CDR3 reads CSTSGRDTGELFF. The CDR3 DNA is TGCAGCACTAGCGGGAGGGATACCGGGGAGCTGTTTTTT.

V and J are TRBV10-1 and TRBJ2-1, with D unclear. Trimming shortened V by 3 bases and J by 5 bases, and 8 bases separated the two germline ends. CDR1 is WNHNN and CDR2 is SYGVQD in the germline V gene (reference sequence). This CDR3 is 13 amino acids long. DNA of the CDR3: TGCGCCAGCAGTGATGGCAGGAACAATGAGCAGTTCTTC. It is translated as CASSDGRNNEQFF.

V usage is TRBV27 and J usage is TRBJ2-7, with 10 positions matching TRBD1. From germline, CDR1 is MNHEY and CDR2 SMNVEV (reference sequence). Trimming took 6 bases from V and 5 from J; bases not matched to a gene: 7. The CDR3 spans 14 residues. Here the CDR3 reads CASRGTGVFHEQYF. CDR3 in DNA: TGTGCCAGCAGGGGGACAGGGGTTTTCCACGAGCAGTACTTC.

This clone appeared a few times. The gene calls are TRBV14 and TRBJ2-7, with D tentatively TRBD1 (5 bases). The ends were cut back, 1 base at V and 5 bases at J, with 9 bases in the middle. The CDR3 totals 13 residues. CDR1 SGHDN and CDR2 FVKESK come from the germline V gene. This CDR3 is CASSQADKDEQYF. The CDR3 nucleotides are TGTGCCAGCAGCCAAGCGGACAAGGACGAGCAGTACTTC.